The T cell receptor beta chain under discussion was sequenced for a study of cytomegalovirus exposure and HLA in healthy donors. Between the trimmed V and J ends, which lost 2 bases and 3 bases, there was a span of 14 bases. CDR3 length: 15 residues. CDR1 SGHNT and CDR2 YYREEE come from the germline V gene (reference sequence). This PCR relied on a set of 60 Vbeta primers and 13 Jbeta primers. Sequencing used immunoSEQ multiplex PCR; TCRdb keeps in-frame clones, though not all of them. The table lists fewer than 200,000 clones, around 80% of them singletons. The specimen sequenced was PBMCs. The V gene is TRBV5-4, the J gene TRBJ1-1; D call uncertain. The receptor was derived from a woman between 35 and 50 years old in good health and CMV-seronegative. The DNA for the CDR3 is TGTGCCAGCAGCTTTCTTGATTCGGGAGACACTGAAGCTTTCTTT. Translation gives CASSFLDSGDTEAFF.